This record concerns one T cell receptor (beta chain) sequence. Antigen specificity is unknown. This specimen belongs to a study of T-cell reconstitution after alpha-beta-depleted transplantation in children. Whole-study findings and limits: One year after transplant, T-cell counts and diversity came mostly from newly produced T cells. There were some patients whose high TCRbeta diversity at day 60 came from surviving recipient T cells and thymic progenitors. Alpha-beta T cells about two months after transplant reportedly derived from several hundred expanded graft clones.

The TCRbeta library was prepared with unique molecular identifiers. From the PCR reads, TCRdb called clonotypes with MiXCR, one entry per CDR3 protein. Here the sample spans a few hundred thousand distinct CDR3 sequences, 27% being singletons. The J segment lost 2 bases and the V segment lost 0 bases, leaving 10 bases of the junction unmatched. CDR1 is SGHAT and CDR2 is FQNNGV in the germline V gene. This CDR3 has 17 residues. Source: PBMCs, taken before TCRalphabeta/CD19-depleted stem cell transplant. This chain uses TRBV11-2 with TRBJ2-7, with 7 bases that match TRBD2. This sequence was found in a boy under two years old with Wiskott-Aldrich syndrome, due to receive a stem cell transplant. The CDR3 nucleotides are TGTGCCAGCAGCTTAGATCTTGACGGGAGGATCCCCTACGAGCAGTACTTC. Its translation: CASSLDLDGRIPYEQYF.